This T cell receptor beta chain was recovered during a study of response to subunit inactivated influenza vaccine. Study outcomes and limitations: It was the authors' suggestion that each seasonal influenza vaccination recruits few new T cells.

Worth noting for this clonotype: Its specificity is unknown.

TCRdb re-analysed the RT-PCR reads in MiXCR, keeping a single row per CDR3 protein. The sample lists over 650,000 distinct CDR3 sequences; roughly 20% were seen once. V shed 6 bases and J 6 bases; nucleotides not matched to a gene: 10. The CDR3 runs to 15 residues. Germline loops: CDR1 MNHNS, CDR2 SASEGT. The source was PBMCs from blood, collected roughly 5 days after vaccination. The TCR originated in a man aged 50 to 60 who received an inactivated influenza vaccine. V is TRBV6-1 and J is TRBJ2-5; TRBD1 matches 10 bases. CDR3 sequence reads: CASRPDRGLSKTQYF. CDR3 nucleotide sequence: TGTGCCAGCAGGCCCGACAGGGGGCTATCGAAGACCCAGTACTTC.